This TCR beta chain was documented in a study of low-dose radiotherapy and immunotherapy resistance in tumors. Turning to the study itself: 1 Gy per fraction was delivered to Cohort 2 every two weeks, for 13 Gy total over 26 weeks.

V lost 3 bases and J 4 bases, leaving 9 bases between the germline ends. The CDR3 extends over 13 amino acids. In germline, CDR1 is MDHEN, CDR2 SYDVKM. This clonotype was detected ten times or more. Amplification of TCRs used a constant-region primer and V-primer adapter for roughly 20 PCR cycles. mRNA, after isolation, was amplified by in vitro transcription. Via MiXCR, TCRdb re-called the reads, giving one row per CDR3 protein. The sample shows 50,000 or so distinct CDR3 sequences, approximately 33% of them seen only once. The time point denotes: after trial treatment. Stated treatment: LDRT plus nivolumab, ipilimumab, low-dose cyclophosphamide and aspirin (RACIN trial). Along with nivolumab and ipilimumab, donors received aspirin, low-dose cyclophosphamide and low-dose radiotherapy. Eligible patients had advanced solid tumors lacking tumor-infiltrating lymphocytes.

The chain carries TRBV28 and TRBJ1-2; D unclear. Sequenced here: PBMCs, sampled after low-dose radiotherapy plus immunotherapy. The source is a male donor with rectosigmoid adenocarcinoma. The CDR3 nucleotides are TGTGCCAGCAGTTTTTTGACCCTCTATGGCTACACCTTC. This gives the protein CASSFLTLYGYTF.